This TCR beta chain comes out of a study of T cell responses to AZD1222 COVID-19 vaccine. Some clones are missing from TCRdb's copy, which holds only in-frame ones; the method was immunoSEQ multiplex PCR. The table shows about 78,000 clones, with 75% to 95% occurring only once. Study conclusions and caveats: Scientists sampled the repertoires only once the peak T cell response had passed.

With respect to this clone: The antigen is undetermined.

The receptor's source is an adult who received the AZD1222 COVID-19 vaccine. This specimen consisted of peripheral blood, obtained 28 days after the second AZD1222 dose.

The CDR3, as DNA: TGTGCCAGCAGCCACTGGGACAGGACAGAGACCCAGTACTTC. Protein: CASSHWDRTETQYF. V usage is TRBV14 and J usage is TRBJ2-5; TRBD1 matches 8 bases. J gave up 4 bases and V 3 bases, and 4 bases lay outside the gene matches. Germline CDR1 and CDR2: SGHDN and FVKESK. This CDR3 is built from 14 residues.